This TCR beta chain stems from a study of prognosis after radiotherapy for stage I lung cancer. Study findings and constraints: Unique TCR clones declined after stereotactic body radiation therapy, from a median about 10,000 to 6,900.

A word on this clonotype: Its antigen is unknown. This sequence is one base from a far larger clone and is likely a read error.

Genomic DNA yielded TCR beta CDR3, amplified by two-round multiplex PCR. The first PCR round targeted every TRBV and TRBJ gene with specific primers. In TCRdb, the multiplex PCR reads were re-called with MiXCR into one record per CDR3 protein. The data hold about 31,000 distinct CDR3 sequences, with 35% to 45% observed a single time. Investigators drew about 6 milliliters of peripheral blood at each of two time points. From germline, CDR1 is MDHEN and CDR2 SYDVKM. The length of the CDR3 is 14 residues. The V segment lost 3 bases and the J segment 10 bases; nucleotides outside the gene matches: 9. The sequence was obtained from a donor aged 50 or older with non-small cell lung cancer. The sample consisted of PBMCs, taken before or after stereotactic body radiation therapy (not recorded which). The chain has TRBV28 and TRBJ2-1; TRBD1 matches at 7 bases. The CDR3 here is CASSLEQGLHEQFF. CDR3 coding DNA: TGTGCCAGCAGTTTGGAACAGGGGCTCCACGAGCAGTTCTTC.